A single sample gave rise to the 15 T cell receptor beta chains below, sequenced in a study of spatial heterogeneity in lung cancer. A single record per CDR3 protein comes from TCRdb applying MiXCR to the 5' RACE reads. The table lists under 45,000 distinct CDR3 sequences, roughly 8% of them singletons, with over 8% in the top ten. Time point: blood at routine non-recurrence follow-up after resection. Specimen: PBMCs, collected at follow-up. The receptors shown here come from a male donor with early-stage non-small cell lung cancer.

Comments on this clonotype: A much larger clonotype is one base distant, so this may be a read error. The J gene is TRBJ2-7, the V gene TRBV10-3; no firm D call. The CDR3 spans 11 residues. Looked up from germline, CDR1 is ENHRY and CDR2 is SYGVKD. Trimming stripped 10 bases from V and 5 bases from J, with 12 bases between. The CDR3 DNA reads as TGTGCCACCTCGTGGAGCCACGAGCAGTACTTC. This encodes CATSWSHEQYF.

This clonotype was detected ten times or more. The chain carries TRBV9 and TRBJ2-1; 14 nucleotides agree with TRBD2. CDR3 length: 15 amino acids. Trimming took 4 bases from V and 6 from J; bases not matched to a gene: 3. CDR1 is SGDLS and CDR2 is YYNGEE in the germline V gene. The CDR3 nucleotides read TGTGCCAGCAGCACCGGACTAGCGGGGGGCAATGAGCAGTTCTTC. It specifies CASSTGLAGGNEQFF.

About this clonotype: A much larger clone differs by one base, so this may be a read error. This rearrangement joins TRBV12-3 or TRBV12-4 to TRBJ2-1; 7 nucleotides agree with TRBD1. There are 13 residues in the CDR3. The CDR3 spells CASSFLGGNAQFF. As DNA, the CDR3 is TGTGCCAGCAGTTTCCTAGGGGGCAATGCGCAGTTCTTC.

A few counts support this clonotype. The rearrangement uses TRBV12-5 and TRBJ2-1; 9 bases are shared with TRBD2. CDR1 is LGHNT, CDR2 FRNRAP, per germline. CDR3 length equals 20 residues. Trimming took 5 bases from V and 6 from J; bases not matched to a gene: 23. The CDR3: CASGPSRGWRGGPPTNEQFF. In DNA, the CDR3 is TGTGCTAGTGGTCCCTCCCGTGGGTGGCGGGGGGGCCCGCCAACCAATGAGCAGTTCTTC.

This clonotype was seen at least ten times. V gene TRBV20-1 combines with J gene TRBJ1-4; D is ambiguous. The CDR3 is 12 residues long. Looked up from germline, CDR1 is DFQATT and CDR2 is SNEGSKA (reference sequence). The V gene lost 7 bases and the J gene lost 5 bases, with 11 bases spanning the gap. Here the CDR3 DNA reads TGCAGTGTGGGAGTTTCGAATGAAAAACTGTTTTTT. This gives the protein CSVGVSNEKLFF.

In this sample, this clonotype turned up many times. The genes are TRBV19 and TRBJ2-5; 12 nucleotides agree with TRBD1. CDR1 and CDR2 (germline): LNHDA, SQIVND (reference sequence). The V and J ends lost 4 bases and 4 bases, in that order; junction bases with no gene match: 7. This CDR3 region has 16 residues. For the CDR3, the DNA is TGTGCCAGTAGTAGTAGGGACAGGGGGCTTCGAGAGACCCAGTACTTC. It codes for CASSSRDRGLRETQYF. The entire variable domain, with the rest obtained from reference TRBV19 and TRBJ2-5, is as follows: DGGITQSPKYLFRKEGQNVTLSCEQNLNHDAMYWYRQDPGQGLRLIYYSQIVNDFQKGDIAEGYSVSREKKESFPLTVTSAQKNPTAFYLCASSSRDRGLRETQYFGPGTRLLVL.

This clonotype was detected many times. This chain joins TRBV2 and TRBJ2-7, with D tentatively TRBD1 (6 bases). Trimming left V 3 bases short and J 3 bases short, with 21 bases between. The CDR3 loop spans 17 amino acids. Germline values: CDR1 SNHLY, CDR2 FYNNEI. The chain's CDR3 is CASSDGGRVPGLYEQYF. As DNA, the CDR3 is TGTGCCAGCAGTGATGGGGGCCGAGTCCCGGGGCTCTACGAGCAGTACTTC.

This sequence joins TRBV5-4 and TRBJ1-1; D is possibly TRBD1 (6 bases). V was clipped by 0 bases and J by 6 bases, with 15 bases between them. CDR3 length: 15 residues. Germline CDR1 is SGHNT and CDR2 is YYREEE (reference sequence). This CDR3 reads CASSLAQGLGAEAFF. For the CDR3, the DNA is TGTGCCAGCAGCTTGGCCCAGGGGTTGGGAGCTGAAGCTTTCTTT. Combining the CDR3 with reference TRBV5-4 and TRBJ1-1 gives the whole variable domain ETGVTQSPTHLIKTRGQQVTLRCSSQSGHNTVSWYQQALGQGPQFIFQYYREEENGRGNFPPRFSGLQFPNYSSELNVNALELDDSALYLCASSLAQGLGAEAFFGQGTRLTVV.

There are many counts of this clonotype. J is TRBJ2-5 and V is TRBV27, with D tentatively TRBD1 (7 bases). The CDR3 runs to 13 residues. CDR1 is MNHEY, CDR2 SMNVEV, per germline (reference sequence). V lost 6 bases, J lost 2 bases, and 10 bases lay in between. Here the CDR3 reads CASRRDRQETQYF. CDR3 nucleotides: TGTGCCAGCAGGCGGGACAGACAAGAGACCCAGTACTTC.

Ten or more counts support this clonotype. This chain uses TRBV5-1 with TRBJ2-7, with D uncertain. The V gene lost 0 bases and the J gene lost 1 base, with 5 bases spanning the gap. This CDR3 has 13 amino acids. From germline, CDR1 is SGHRS and CDR2 YFSETQ. The CDR3 here is CASSLAPSYEQYF. The CDR3, as DNA: TGCGCCAGCAGCTTGGCCCCTTCCTACGAGCAGTACTTC.

This clonotype was picked up many times. The chain is built from TRBV6-6 and TRBJ1-3; TRBD1 matches 10 bases. This CDR3 spans 17 amino acids. The V segment lost 5 bases and the J segment 0 bases; nucleotides outside the gene matches: 7. CDR1 and CDR2 (germline): MNHNY, SVGAGI (reference sequence). The CDR3 sequence: CASSGDRGLSSGNTIYF. Here the CDR3 DNA reads TGTGCCAGCAGTGGGGACAGGGGCCTAAGCTCTGGAAACACCATATATTTT.

Remarks on this clonotype: A much larger clone sits a single nucleotide away, making a read error possible. This chain uses TRBV7-3 with TRBJ2-7, with a possible D match to TRBD2 (5 bases). There are 12 residues in the CDR3. V lost 0 bases to trimming and J lost 5 bases, with 5 bases between them. Germline V lookup: CDR1 SGHTA, CDR2 FQGTGA. The chain's CDR3 is CASSLTADEQYF. DNA for the CDR3: TGTGCCAGCAGCTTAACAGCGGACGAGCAGTACTTC.

A remark on this clonotype: Sequence at one end of the junction differs from germline and may be a read error. The CDR3 sequence: CASSFPGNTPLVF. CDR3 nucleotides: TGTGCCAGCAGTTTCCCCGGAAACACACCTCTTGTCTTT. The V gene is TRBV27, the J gene TRBJ1-1; D uncertain. This CDR3 spans 13 amino acids. Germline lookup yields CDR1 MNHEY and CDR2 SMNVEV (reference sequence).

This clonotype has at least ten counts. This rearrangement joins TRBV7-3 to TRBJ2-3; 7 nucleotides line up with TRBD1. Germline V gene data show CDR1 as SGHTA and CDR2 as FQGTGA. Trimming cost V 5 bases and J 2 bases; bases outside gene matches: 16. The CDR3 loop spans 18 amino acids. The CDR3 region has the DNA TGTGCCAGCAGCCTCCACTCCCGACAGGGAACGATCACAGATACGCAGTATTTT. It encodes CASSLHSRQGTITDTQYF.

Many counts were recorded for this clonotype. The rearrangement joins TRBV29-1 to TRBJ2-7, with 7 bases identical to TRBD1. The V segment lost 7 bases and the J segment 7 bases; nucleotides outside the gene matches: 10. Germline V lookup: CDR1 SQVTM, CDR2 ANQGSEA. The CDR3 has 12 amino acids. The CDR3 spells CSASQGTGEQYF. CDR3 sequence (DNA): TGCAGCGCTTCACAGGGGACGGGAGAGCAGTACTTC.